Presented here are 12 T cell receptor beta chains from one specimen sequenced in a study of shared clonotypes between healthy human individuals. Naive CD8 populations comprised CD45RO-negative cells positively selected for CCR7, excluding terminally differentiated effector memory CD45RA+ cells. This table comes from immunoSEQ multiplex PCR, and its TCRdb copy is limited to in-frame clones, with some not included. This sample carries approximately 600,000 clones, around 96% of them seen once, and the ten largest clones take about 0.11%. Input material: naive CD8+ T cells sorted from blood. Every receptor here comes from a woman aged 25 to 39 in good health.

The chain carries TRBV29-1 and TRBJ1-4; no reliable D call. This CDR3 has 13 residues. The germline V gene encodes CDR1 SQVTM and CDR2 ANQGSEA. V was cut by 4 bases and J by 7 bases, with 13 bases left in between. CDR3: CSVVEGFGEKLFF. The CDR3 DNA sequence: TGCAGCGTTGTTGAGGGCTTTGGTGAAAAACTGTTTTTT.

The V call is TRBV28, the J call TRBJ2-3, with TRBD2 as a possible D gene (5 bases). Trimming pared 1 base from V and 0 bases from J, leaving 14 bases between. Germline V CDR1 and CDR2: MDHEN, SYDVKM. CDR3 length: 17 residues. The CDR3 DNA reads TGTGCCAGCAGTTTATCGCAAGCGGCGACTAGCACAGATACGCAGTATTTT. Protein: CASSLSQAATSTDTQYF.

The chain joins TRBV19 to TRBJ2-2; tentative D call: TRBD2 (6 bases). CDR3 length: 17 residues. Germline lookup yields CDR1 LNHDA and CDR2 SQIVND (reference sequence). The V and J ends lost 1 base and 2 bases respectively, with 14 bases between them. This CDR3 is CASSIAEWRENTGELFF. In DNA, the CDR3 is TGTGCCAGTAGTATAGCGGAGTGGCGGGAAAACACCGGGGAGCTGTTTTTT.

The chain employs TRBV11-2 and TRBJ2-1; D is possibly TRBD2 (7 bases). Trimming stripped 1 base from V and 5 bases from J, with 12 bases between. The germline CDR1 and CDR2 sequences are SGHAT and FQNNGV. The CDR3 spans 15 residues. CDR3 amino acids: CASSLVGGGDNEQFF. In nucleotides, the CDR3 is TGTGCCAGCAGCTTAGTAGGGGGAGGGGACAATGAGCAGTTCTTC.

The CDR3 protein is CASSVTGSVDTQYF. CDR3 in DNA: TGTGCCAGCAGCGTAACCGGGAGCGTAGATACGCAGTATTTT. The chain uses TRBV9 and TRBJ2-3; perhaps TRBD2 as D (6 bases). V gave up 1 base and J gave up 5 bases, with 11 bases separating them. The CDR3 has 14 residues. Germline CDR1 reads SGDLS; CDR2 reads YYNGEE.

The DNA for the CDR3 is TGTGCCAGTAGTATTTACCGTGAAAAACTGTTTTTT. Translation gives CASSIYREKLFF. The chain is built from TRBV19 and TRBJ1-4; D remains unclear. The V end lost 3 bases, the J end lost 7 bases, and 6 bases lay between the germline ends. CDR3 length equals 12 residues. CDR1 and CDR2 (germline): LNHDA, SQIVND (reference sequence).

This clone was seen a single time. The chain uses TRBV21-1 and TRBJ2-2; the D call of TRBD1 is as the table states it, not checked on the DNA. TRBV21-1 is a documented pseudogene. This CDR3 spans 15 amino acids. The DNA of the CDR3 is TGTGCCAGCAGGACCGGGACAGGGAACACCGGGGAGCTGTTTTTT. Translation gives CASRTGTGNTGELFF.

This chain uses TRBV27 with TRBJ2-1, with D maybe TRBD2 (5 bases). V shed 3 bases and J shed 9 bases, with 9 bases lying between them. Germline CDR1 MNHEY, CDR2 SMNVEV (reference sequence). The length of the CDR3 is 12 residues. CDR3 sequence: CASSFVEGEQFF. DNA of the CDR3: TGTGCCAGCAGTTTTGTTGAGGGTGAGCAGTTCTTC.

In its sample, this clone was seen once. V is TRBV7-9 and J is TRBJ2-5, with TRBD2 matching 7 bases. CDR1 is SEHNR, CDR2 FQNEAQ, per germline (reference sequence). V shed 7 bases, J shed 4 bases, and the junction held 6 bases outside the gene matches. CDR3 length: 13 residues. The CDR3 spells CASTPGGLETQYF. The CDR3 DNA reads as TGTGCCAGCACCCCCGGGGGGTTAGAGACCCAGTACTTC.

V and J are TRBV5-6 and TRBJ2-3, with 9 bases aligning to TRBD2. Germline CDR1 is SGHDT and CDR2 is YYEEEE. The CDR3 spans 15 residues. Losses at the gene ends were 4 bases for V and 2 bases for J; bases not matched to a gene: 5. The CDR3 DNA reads TGTGCCAGCAGCACCCTAGCGGGATACACAGATACGCAGTATTTT. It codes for CASSTLAGYTDTQYF.

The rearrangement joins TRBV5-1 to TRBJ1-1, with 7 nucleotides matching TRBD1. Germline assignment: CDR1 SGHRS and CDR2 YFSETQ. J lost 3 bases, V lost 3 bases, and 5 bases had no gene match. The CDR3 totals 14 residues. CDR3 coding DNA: TGCGCCAGCAGCTCAGCCAGGGGGTACACTGAAGCTTTCTTT. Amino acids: CASSSARGYTEAFF. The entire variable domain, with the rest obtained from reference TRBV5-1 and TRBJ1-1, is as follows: KAGVTQTPRYLIKTRGQQVTLSCSPISGHRSVSWYQQTPGQGLQFLFEYFSETQRNKGNFPGRFSGRQFSNSRSEMNVSTLELGDSALYLCASSSARGYTEAFFGQGTRLTVV.

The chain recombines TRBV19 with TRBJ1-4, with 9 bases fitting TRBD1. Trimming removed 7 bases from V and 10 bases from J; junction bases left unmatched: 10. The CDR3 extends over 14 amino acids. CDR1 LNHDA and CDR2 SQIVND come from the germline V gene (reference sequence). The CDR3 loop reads CASIAGTGRGKLFF. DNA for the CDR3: TGTGCCAGTATCGCCGGGACAGGGAGAGGAAAACTGTTTTTT.